Listed here is a single T cell receptor beta chain. This clonotype is deemed hyperexpanded (1% or more). The antigen this receptor binds is unknown. Per-base quality was not reported, and no clone a single base away is much larger than it. The protocol used for the library was 5' RACE. TCRbeta was amplified in two PCR rounds using Phusion High-Fidelity polymerase, and the primers carried sample-specific barcodes. TCRbeta libraries were generated by template-switch cDNA synthesis with SMARTScribe reverse transcriptase and a TRBC-specific primer. After barcoding, samples were pooled and then prepared using the NEBNext Ultra DNA Library Prep Kit for Illumina. Libraries were sequenced on an Illumina MiSeq with the MiSeq reagent kit v2, 300 cycles. On the authors' methods: Reads were demultiplexed by barcode with Jemultiplexer and were aligned with MiTCR using default parameters. Non-functional sequences were removed with VDJtools, and each clonotype was defined by its amino acid sequence, with frequencies calculated from the assigned sequence reads. Clonal space homeostasis binned clonotypes by frequency as over-represented (0.05-1), large, medium and small. The raw public data were reprocessed by TCRdb itself: fastp quality trimming at Q25, MiXCR clonotype calling, in-frame beta chains only. Every entry covers one CDR3 protein and lists the most common genes and DNA from its rows. The V and J calls come from TCRdb's annotation, not from the publication. Counted in this sample were some 1,600 distinct CDR3 sequences; roughly 70% of them appeared once. 45% to 50% of the sample rests with the top ten.

The data are from a study of MAIT cells during Salmonella Paratyphi A infection listed by TCRdb under 2017. Regarding the research as a whole: A single dose of 1-5x10^3 CFU of S. Paratyphi A strain NVGH308 was ingested by adult volunteers aged 18 to 60. Starting at diagnosis, the diagnosed volunteers took ciprofloxacin 500 mg twice daily for 14 days. The investigation overall reported the following: Although the availability of volunteer samples limited sample sizes, the sizes were judged adequate for detecting differences between groups. From baseline to mid-infection, the space taken up by over-represented MAIT clonotypes dropped significantly (0.17 to 0.10), whereas no significant difference was seen post-infection. MAIT TRBV usage was oligoclonal with a preference for TRBV20 and TRBV6, and infection appeared not to change this usage. Compared with healthy controls, diagnosed volunteers had more expansion or contraction among the top five MAIT clonotypes (approximately 0.48 versus 0.14), suggesting that infection reshaped the repertoire.

The label giving this sample's time point can be read as: after infection, following antibiotic treatment. MAIT cells were defined as Valpha7.2+ CD161+ T cells and were identified and sorted by flow cytometry. Circulating MAIT cell TCRbeta repertoires were profiled longitudinally in more than five volunteers in whom enteric fever developed after controlled oral challenge with live Salmonella Paratyphi A. Every diagnosed volunteer provided MAIT cell samples at three timepoints: pre-infection, mid-infection and post-infection. Enteric fever was diagnosed as Paratyphi A bacteremia and/or persistent fever above 38 °C lasting more than 12 hours. Diagnosis of infection in challenged volunteers occurred between day 4 and day 7 after challenge. For RNA extraction, between roughly 5,000 and 11,000 MAIT cells from each sample were sorted straight into RNAqueous-Micro lysis buffer. Lymphoprep gradient centrifugation was used to isolate peripheral blood mononuclear cells from blood samples and leukocyte cones. Cell sorting used a BD FACSAria Fusion or BD FACSAria III sorter.

Including cysteine and phenylalanine, the CDR3 has 15 amino acids. Left in the record is the CDR3 DNA by itself, 45 bases read in frame from the first base. The V end loses 2 bases and the J end loses 1 base, and a stretch of 6 bases separates them. According to the germline V gene, CDR1 reads MRHNA and CDR2 reads SNTAGT. This material consisted of MAIT cells from blood, taken at the last sampling point of the challenge study. This receptor was identified in a person between 18 and 69 years old who was deliberately infected with Salmonella Paratyphi A in a paratyphoid fever challenge study. This chain is built from TRBV6-4 and TRBJ2-6, with the identity of the D gene unclear. In nucleotide form, the sequence is TGTGCCAGCAGTGACGGGTCTTCTGGGGCCAACGTCCTGACTTTC. This codes for CASSDGSSGANVLTF.